The present T cell receptor (beta chain) was sequenced within a study of T cell changes during pregnancy in multiple sclerosis. Germline CDR1 and CDR2: SNHLY and FYNNEI. Trimming took 6 bases from V and 4 from J, leaving 17 bases between them. The CDR3 runs 15 residues. The assay was immunoSEQ multiplex PCR, and TCRdb's table has in-frame clones only and misses some. The sample lists about 34,000 clones; more than 75% were seen once. This clone appeared once. The receptor was derived from a female donor in good health, enrolled as a control in a pregnancy study. This specimen consisted of peripheral blood, obtained in the second trimester of pregnancy. The V gene is TRBV2, the J gene TRBJ2-3, with a possible D match to TRBD2 (6 bases). The CDR3 DNA reads as TGTGCCAGCAGAGTACTAGCAGCAAGGTCAGATACGCAGTATTTT. As protein: CASRVLAARSDTQYF.